This T cell receptor (beta chain) is drawn from a study of shared clonotypes between healthy human individuals. Comment on this clone: The same CDR3 can be traced to other DNA sequences in this sample.

Clones were sequenced by immunoSEQ multiplex PCR, and TCRdb holds only the in-frame ones, with some missing. The sample lists 2,100,000 or so clones; roughly 95% were seen once. Input material: naive CD4+ T cells sorted from blood. Subset noted: CD45RA+ positively selected. The TCR originated in a man aged 18 to 35 in good health.

CDR3 in amino acids: CASSLGISYNEQFF. Here the CDR3 DNA reads TGCGCCAGCAGCTTAGGGATCTCCTACAATGAGCAGTTCTTC. The chain links TRBV5-1 to TRBJ2-1; D remains unclear. V lost 2 bases and J lost 0, with 6 bases in between. In germline, CDR1 is SGHRS, CDR2 YFSETQ. This CDR3 comprises 14 residues.